This T cell receptor beta chain appears in the sequencing data of a study of Graves' ophthalmopathy and Graves' hyperthyroidism. This CDR3 region has 15 residues. The germline gives CDR1 SGHRS, CDR2 YFSETQ. Trimming took off 4 bases at V and 6 bases at J, with 20 bases between the two ends. Beta-chain TCR CDR3 regions were amplified from RNA transcripts. HTBI-primed first-round RT-PCR preceded second-round multiplex PCR. TCRdb ran MiXCR on the multiplex PCR reads and lists one entry per CDR3 protein. The data show roughly 400,000 distinct CDR3 sequences, about a sixth seen once. The specimen was peripheral blood. The V gene is TRBV5-1, the J gene TRBJ2-7; D gene uncertain. This receptor was taken from an adult woman with stable Graves' hyperthyroidism. The CDR3 bases are TGCGCCAGCAGCCGAGACGGGTCTACAACCGCCGAGCAGTACTTC. Translated, it gives CASSRDGSTTAEQYF.